Reported below is one T cell receptor (beta chain). What it recognizes is unknown. CDR3 and TCR beta VDJ profiling relied on genomic DNA as the template. A single record per CDR3 protein comes from TCRdb applying MiXCR to the reads. The sample includes roughly 200,000 distinct CDR3 sequences, 60% to 65% of them seen just once. Trimming took off 7 bases at V and 0 bases at J, with 6 bases between the two ends. The CDR3 sequence is 13 residues long. Germline CDR1 SEHNR, CDR2 FQNEAQ (reference sequence). This sample was taken from a study of CD8+CD57+ T cells in acquired aplastic anemia. As for the study in general: Average DNA yield from sorted CD4+ and CD8+ cells was about 3.2 ug. General study points: Significance was not reached for CD8+ Simpson's diversity between patients and controls. Between patients and controls, some 31 CD8+ CDR3 sequences were found in common.

The J gene is TRBJ2-2, the V gene TRBV7-9; D not certain. What was sequenced was sorted CD4+, CD8+, or CD8+CD57+ T cells (not recorded which) from PBMCs. This TCR derives from a human donor in good health. The CDR3, as DNA: TGTGCCAGCACCCTCCCGAACACCGGGGAGCTGTTTTTT. It is translated as CASTLPNTGELFF.